This TCR beta chain emerged from a study of blood T cell repertoires in COVID-19. Study-level information: Acute-phase and convalescent COVID-19 samples originated in the United States, Italy and Spain. The cDNA or gDNA used as material had been derived from T cells, B-cell-depleted T cells, or PBMCs.

Under the authors' procedure: Reference gene primer amplification yielded estimated nucleated cell counts. Sequencing used immunoSEQ multiplex PCR; TCRdb keeps in-frame clones, though not all of them. V, J and clone size reflect that table, while D and trimming were determined from the DNA. The table has 140,000 or so clones, approximately 86% seen once. Germline V CDR1 and CDR2: LNHDA, SQIVND (reference sequence). The CDR3 extends over 13 amino acids. The ends were cut back, 5 bases at V and 11 bases at J, with 13 bases in the middle. The rearrangement uses TRBV19 and TRBJ1-6; D is undetermined. Sequencing input: peripheral blood. The receptor comes from a human donor in a cohort sampled during active COVID-19. The CDR3 DNA follows: TGTGCCAGTAGTCGCGATCCGAAGCCACCCCTCCACTTT. Residues: CASSRDPKPPLHF.